The sequence of this T cell receptor (beta chain) was determined in a study of regulatory T cells in long-lasting Graves disease. This clonotype came up many times. iRepertoire HTBI primers and Arm-PCR of CDR3 regions built TCR beta libraries. TCRdb re-called the multiplex PCR reads with MiXCR, one entry per CDR3 protein. There are a few hundred thousand distinct CDR3 sequences in the sample; around 15% occur only once, and just over 20% lies in the top ten. The sample's time point: newly diagnosed GD, antithyroid drugs for less than 3 months. Researchers made the TCR library from RNA that was extracted from PBMCs. Germline CDR1 is ENHRY and CDR2 is SYGVKD. The CDR3 covers 15 residues. Germline trimming cut 9 bases from V and 1 base from J; bases unmatched to any gene: 9. These data also formed part of another study, on T cells in Graves' hyperthyroidism and ophthalmopathy. That work adds: Patients between 18 and 65 years old had hyperthyroidism, newly diagnosed and lasting under 2 months.

The clonotype was recovered from a woman under 30 with Graves disease. The rearrangement uses TRBV10-3 and TRBJ2-7; 10 bases align to TRBD2. The source was peripheral blood mononuclear cells (PBMCs), collected at new diagnosis, from a patient treated with antithyroid drugs. Here the CDR3 reads CAMASGTSVSYEQYF. The DNA of the CDR3 is TGTGCCATGGCTAGCGGGACTAGCGTTTCCTACGAGCAGTACTTC.